Each of the 2 T cell receptor beta chains below was sequenced from the same sample in a study of cytomegalovirus exposure and HLA in healthy donors. The PCR had 60 Vbeta and 13 Jbeta primers. Sequencing used immunoSEQ multiplex PCR; TCRdb keeps in-frame clones, though not all of them. The sample has under 300,000 clones; 84% are singletons. The sequenced material came from PBMCs. The receptors come from a woman aged 40-49 years in good health and CMV-seropositive.

The V call is TRBV9, the J call TRBJ2-3, with TRBD2 identical over 7 bases. Germline loops: CDR1 SGDLS, CDR2 YYNGEE. The V segment lost 0 bases and the J segment 0 bases; nucleotides outside the gene matches: 1. The CDR3 consists of 15 residues. CDR3 sequence reads: CASSVAAGSTDTQYF. The CDR3 region has the DNA TGTGCCAGCAGCGTAGCAGCGGGGAGCACAGATACGCAGTATTTT.

The table lists this clone with a few counts. V is TRBV9 and J is TRBJ2-1, with TRBD2 identical over 8 bases. Germline V gene data show CDR1 as SGDLS and CDR2 as YYNGEE. The CDR3 sequence is 15 residues long. J gave up 5 bases and V 0 bases, and 4 bases lay outside the gene matches. CDR3 sequence: CASSVGNSGNNEQFF. CDR3 DNA: TGTGCCAGCAGCGTAGGGAATAGCGGGAACAATGAGCAGTTCTTC.